The rows below give T cell receptor beta chains drawn from one sample of a study of blood T cell repertoires in COVID-19. Here immunoSEQ multiplex PCR was the method, and the copy in TCRdb shows in-frame clones only, minus some. The sample records about 70,000 clones, about four fifths being singletons. Specimen: peripheral blood. These receptors were taken from a man in his 70s who had recovered from COVID-19. The CDR3 runs from the conserved cysteine through the conserved F or W. D genes are given only for firm matches. Only some rows state a clone size, as once, few, many or a class for expanded clones.

once,TRBV28,16,TRBJ2-7,TRBD1,CAGSGVAGTASYEQYF,TGTGCCGGCTCAGGGGTCGCTGGGACAGCCTCCTACGAGCAGTACTTC
once,TRBV18,18,TRBJ2-2,NA,CASSPRRRPEDNTGELFF,TGTGCCAGCTCACCACGACGACGTCCCGAGGATAACACCGGGGAGCTGTTTTTT
NA,TRBV6-5,14,TRBJ1-2,TRBD1,CASRLKTGGYGYTF,TGTGCCAGCAGGCTGAAGACAGGGGGCTATGGCTACACCTTC
NA,TRBV3-1/TRBV3-2,14,TRBJ2-5,NA,CASSQHDRQETQYF,TGTGCCAGCAGCCAACACGACAGGCAAGAGACCCAGTACTTC
NA,TRBV11-2,15,TRBJ2-5,TRBD1,CASSPQGGREETQYF,TGTGCCAGCAGCCCACAGGGGGGACGGGAAGAGACCCAGTACTTC
NA,TRBV4-2,12,TRBJ1-4,NA,CASRRTNEKLFF,TGTGCCAGCCGCAGGACTAATGAAAAACTGTTTTTT
NA,TRBV14,13,TRBJ1-6,NA,CASSRDRNSPLHF,TGTGCCAGCAGCCGCGACAGAAATTCACCCCTCCACTTT
NA,TRBV12-5,16,TRBJ1-4,NA,CASGLGGPPTNEKLFF,TGTGCTAGTGGTTTGGGGGGGCCCCCAACTAATGAAAAACTGTTTTTT
few,TRBV19,14,TRBJ1-4,TRBD1,CASRRTGANEKLFF,TGTGCCAGTAGAAGGACAGGGGCTAATGAAAAACTGTTTTTT
NA,TRBV5-1,16,TRBJ2-1,TRBD1,CASSPYTGTDYNEQFF,TGCGCCAGCAGCCCGTACACCGGGACAGACTACAATGAGCAGTTCTTC
NA,TRBV29-1,13,TRBJ2-7,TRBD1,CSVAGTGPGEQYF,TGCAGCGTAGCCGGGACAGGGCCGGGCGAGCAGTACTTC
NA,TRBV19,17,TRBJ2-2,TRBD1,CASSKRRDSQAFGELFF,TGTGCCAGTAGTAAGAGACGGGACAGCCAAGCTTTCGGGGAGCTGTTTTTT
NA,TRBV27,13,TRBJ2-3,NA,CASSFSGTDTQYF,TGTGCCAGCAGTTTTAGCGGCACAGATACGCAGTATTTT
NA,TRBV7-2,15,TRBJ2-7,TRBD1,CASSLVGTGDYEQYF,TGTGCCAGCAGCTTAGTTGGCACAGGGGACTACGAGCAGTACTTC
NA,TRBV28,15,TRBJ2-7,TRBD2,CASSVSSGRPYEQYF,TGTGCCAGCAGTGTGTCTAGCGGGAGGCCCTACGAGCAGTACTTC
NA,TRBV19,13,TRBJ1-2,TRBD1,CASRTTGNYGYTF,TGTGCCAGTAGAACGACAGGGAACTATGGCTACACCTTC
NA,TRBV7-2,14,TRBJ1-4,TRBD1,CASNEGQGVEKLFF,TGTGCCAGCAATGAGGGACAGGGCGTTGAAAAACTGTTTTTT
NA,TRBV7-8,16,TRBJ2-2,TRBD1,CASSLDMAGGTGELFF,TGTGCCAGCAGCTTAGATATGGCAGGGGGCACCGGGGAGCTGTTTTTT
NA,TRBV19,15,TRBJ1-5,NA,CASQITGGKNQPQHF,TGTGCCAGTCAGATCACGGGCGGGAAGAATCAGCCCCAGCATTTT
NA,TRBV19,13,TRBJ1-2,NA,CASSIGENYGYTF,TGTGCCAGTAGTATAGGAGAGAACTATGGCTACACCTTC
NA,TRBV9,14,TRBJ2-5,NA,CASTRGGLQETQYF,TGTGCCAGCACCCGCGGAGGCCTCCAAGAGACCCAGTACTTC
few,TRBV7-6,13,TRBJ1-2,TRBD1,CASSMTGAGGYTF,TGTGCCAGCAGCATGACAGGGGCGGGTGGCTACACCTTC
NA,TRBV7-9,14,TRBJ2-5,NA,CASSPGQLQETQYF,TGTGCCAGCAGCCCCGGACAGTTACAAGAGACCCAGTACTTC
NA,TRBV29-1,13,TRBJ1-1,NA,CSVHQDLNTEAFF,TGCAGCGTTCATCAGGATTTGAACACTGAAGCTTTCTTT
NA,TRBV5-5,14,TRBJ1-2,NA,CASLTPDRSRGYTF,TGTGCCAGCCTAACACCGGACAGATCGAGAGGCTACACCTTC
NA,TRBV5-1,14,TRBJ1-1,NA,CASSSGQPNTEAFF,TGCGCCAGTAGCTCGGGACAACCGAACACTGAAGCTTTCTTT
NA,TRBV28,14,TRBJ1-1,NA,CASQGGQGFSEAFF,TGTGCCAGCCAGGGTGGGCAGGGTTTCTCTGAAGCTTTCTTT
once,TRBV28,17,TRBJ1-2,NA,CASSSPGRKDTMGGYTF,TGTGCCAGCAGTTCCCCCGGGAGAAAGGATACTATGGGTGGCTACACCTTC
NA,TRBV29-1,16,TRBJ2-3,TRBD1,CSITGTGGRRADTQYF,TGCAGCATCACCGGGACAGGGGGCCGACGGGCAGATACGCAGTATTTT
NA,TRBV19,15,TRBJ1-5,NA,CASSMVGGSNQPQHF,TGTGCCAGTAGTATGGTAGGGGGTAGCAATCAGCCCCAGCATTTT
NA,TRBV5-8,15,TRBJ2-1,TRBD2,CASSITSGGYNEQFF,TGTGCCAGCAGCATCACTAGCGGGGGCTACAATGAGCAGTTCTTC
once,TRBV5-4,14,TRBJ1-3,TRBD1,CASSRTGTGNTIYF,TGTGCCAGCAGCCGGACAGGGACTGGAAACACCATATATTTT
NA,TRBV9,14,TRBJ2-5,NA,CASSVVSSSETQYF,TGTGCCAGCAGCGTAGTTAGTAGCTCGGAGACCCAGTACTTC
once,TRBV11-2,16,TRBJ2-6,TRBD1,CASSRSGGTGANVLTF,TGTGCCAGCAGCAGATCAGGGGGTACTGGGGCCAACGTCCTGACTTTC
few,TRBV28,16,TRBJ1-5,NA,CASRRTGGASNQPQHF,TGTGCCAGCAGAAGAACCGGAGGGGCGAGCAATCAGCCCCAGCATTTT
once,TRBV4-2,11,TRBJ2-1,NA,CASSQSDEQFF,TGTGCCAGCAGCCAAAGCGACGAGCAGTTCTTC
NA,TRBV7-2,15,TRBJ2-2,NA,CASSLIRGYTGELFF,TGTGCCAGCAGCTTAATCCGAGGGTACACCGGGGAGCTGTTTTTT
once,TRBV11-3,11,TRBJ2-7,NA,CASKGAYEQYF,TGTGCCAGCAAGGGGGCCTACGAGCAGTACTTC
NA,TRBV5-5,16,TRBJ2-1,TRBD2,CASALTGTSGYNEQFF,TGTGCCAGCGCGCTTACCGGGACTAGCGGGTACAATGAGCAGTTCTTC
NA,TRBV29-1,11,TRBJ2-7,NA,CSVVGTYEQYF,TGCAGCGTTGTCGGTACCTACGAGCAGTACTTC
NA,TRBV10-3,17,TRBJ2-2,TRBD2,CAIRQNLAVKNTGELFF,TGTGCCATCAGGCAAAACCTAGCGGTAAAGAACACCGGGGAGCTGTTTTTT
NA,TRBV5-1,15,TRBJ2-1,TRBD2,CASSLTSGGYNEQFF,TGCGCCAGCAGCTTGACTAGCGGGGGGTACAATGAGCAGTTCTTC
few,TRBV20-1,11,TRBJ1-2,TRBD1,CSDHRGEGYTF,TGCAGTGACCACAGGGGCGAGGGCTACACCTTC
NA,TRBV5-4,13,TRBJ1-2,NA,CASSMQGTGGYTF,TGTGCCAGCAGCATGCAGGGGACCGGGGGCTACACCTTC
NA,TRBV4-3,15,TRBJ2-5,TRBD1,CASSQDLDRGETQYF,TGCGCCAGCAGCCAAGATCTGGACAGGGGAGAGACCCAGTACTTC
NA,TRBV2,12,TRBJ2-5,NA,CAREKYQETQYF,TGTGCCAGAGAGAAGTACCAAGAGACCCAGTACTTC
NA,TRBV19,16,TRBJ1-2,TRBD1,CASRGTGAFVGYGYTF,TGTGCCAGTAGGGGGACAGGGGCGTTCGTAGGCTATGGCTACACCTTC
NA,TRBV6-6,15,TRBJ2-7,NA,CASSYLGGVGYEQYF,TGTGCCAGCAGTTACCTCGGCGGGGTGGGCTACGAGCAGTACTTC
NA,TRBV6-2/TRBV6-3,14,TRBJ2-7,TRBD1,CASTPGQGIYEQYF,TGTGCCAGCACCCCGGGACAGGGCATCTACGAGCAGTACTTC
NA,TRBV7-6,15,TRBJ2-5,TRBD1,CASSYGTGGFETQYF,TGTGCCAGCAGCTACGGGACAGGGGGCTTTGAGACCCAGTACTTC
NA,TRBV18,14,TRBJ2-7,NA,CASSPRESGYEQYF,TGTGCCAGCTCCCCTAGAGAAAGTGGCTACGAGCAGTACTTC